This is a list of T cell receptor beta chains from one sample in a study of T cells after yellow fever vaccination. TCRdb itself ran the 5' RACE reads through MiXCR, one entry per CDR3 protein. The sample contains fewer than 650,000 distinct CDR3 sequences, about a fifth of which appear only once. The sample was PBMCs, taken less than 25 days after the first yellow fever vaccination. The receptor source for this set is a man aged 18 to 30 who received the YFV17D yellow fever vaccine. Both conserved end residues are part of each CDR3. Each record gives: clone size, V gene, D gene, J gene, CDR3 protein, CDR3 DNA. The D gene is left open where the match is weak. Clone sizes are given selectively: once, few, many, or a class where the clone is expanded.

clone_size: few; v_call: TRBV4-2; d_call: NA; j_call: TRBJ1-6; cdr3_aa: CASSQGGSPLHF; cdr3_nt: TGTGCCAGCAGCCAAGGTGGTTCACCCCTCCACTTT
clone_size: few; v_call: TRBV7-9; d_call: NA; j_call: TRBJ1-2; cdr3_aa: CASSFGTRRGYGYTF; cdr3_nt: TGTGCCAGCAGCTTCGGAACCCGCCGCGGCTATGGCTACACCTTC
clone_size: few; v_call: TRBV7-2; d_call: TRBD2; j_call: TRBJ2-3; cdr3_aa: CASSLALLAGGVGDTQYF; cdr3_nt: TGTGCCAGCAGCCTCGCCCTACTAGCGGGGGGGGTTGGAGATACGCAGTATTTT
clone_size: NA; v_call: TRBV7-2; d_call: NA; j_call: TRBJ2-5; cdr3_aa: CASSLYRGTQYF; cdr3_nt: TGTGCCAGCAGCTTATACCGGGGGACCCAGTACTTC
clone_size: NA; v_call: TRBV11-3; d_call: NA; j_call: TRBJ1-1; cdr3_aa: CASSPSREGHTEAFF; cdr3_nt: TGTGCCAGCAGCCCCAGCAGGGAGGGTCACACTGAAGCTTTCTTT
clone_size: many; v_call: TRBV7-2; d_call: TRBD2; j_call: TRBJ2-7; cdr3_aa: CASSLGGGAYEQYF; cdr3_nt: TGTGCCAGCAGCTTGGGCGGGGGGGCCTACGAGCAGTACTTC
clone_size: few; v_call: TRBV4-2; d_call: NA; j_call: TRBJ1-3; cdr3_aa: CASSQDTSRSGNTIYF; cdr3_nt: TGTGCCAGCAGCCAAGATACCAGCCGCTCTGGAAACACCATATATTTT
clone_size: few; v_call: TRBV6-1; d_call: TRBD1; j_call: TRBJ1-6; cdr3_aa: CASREDRGKESPLHF; cdr3_nt: TGTGCCAGCAGAGAAGACAGGGGGAAGGAATCACCCCTCCACTTT
clone_size: NA; v_call: TRBV5-1; d_call: TRBD2; j_call: TRBJ2-7; cdr3_aa: CASSRGGAQGRNEQYF; cdr3_nt: TGCGCCAGCAGCCGGGGGGGGGCGCAGGGTCGCAACGAGCAGTACTTC
clone_size: NA; v_call: TRBV5-1; d_call: NA; j_call: TRBJ2-2; cdr3_aa: CASSLQGHTGELFF; cdr3_nt: TGCGCCAGCAGCTTGCAGGGGCACACCGGGGAGCTGTTTTTT
clone_size: NA; v_call: TRBV7-3; d_call: NA; j_call: TRBJ2-1; cdr3_aa: CASSAPGSNNEQFF; cdr3_nt: TGTGCCAGCAGCGCCCCGGGGTCTAACAATGAGCAGTTCTTC
clone_size: few; v_call: TRBV9; d_call: NA; j_call: TRBJ1-5; cdr3_aa: CASSKGEGNNQPQHF; cdr3_nt: TGTGCCAGCAGCAAGGGGGAGGGAAACAATCAGCCCCAGCATTTT
clone_size: once; v_call: TRBV4-1; d_call: TRBD1; j_call: TRBJ1-1; cdr3_aa: CASSQGDRDREAFF; cdr3_nt: TGCGCCAGCAGCCAAGGGGACCGGGACAGAGAAGCTTTCTTT
clone_size: NA; v_call: TRBV2; d_call: TRBD1; j_call: TRBJ1-5; cdr3_aa: CASSQRGQGQPQHF; cdr3_nt: TGTGCCAGCAGTCAGAGAGGACAGGGGCAGCCCCAGCATTTT
clone_size: few; v_call: TRBV6-1; d_call: NA; j_call: TRBJ2-1; cdr3_aa: CASSHWRGRNEQFF; cdr3_nt: TGTGCCAGCAGCCACTGGCGGGGACGGAACGAGCAGTTCTTC
clone_size: NA; v_call: TRBV29-1; d_call: NA; j_call: TRBJ1-1; cdr3_aa: CSVRAGRIEAFF; cdr3_nt: TGCAGCGTTCGGGCCGGACGAATAGAAGCTTTCTTT
clone_size: NA; v_call: TRBV18; d_call: NA; j_call: TRBJ2-1; cdr3_aa: CASSPNPGHLNEQFF; cdr3_nt: TGTGCCAGCTCACCGAATCCGGGACACCTTAATGAGCAGTTCTTC
clone_size: few; v_call: TRBV7-7; d_call: TRBD1; j_call: TRBJ2-7; cdr3_aa: CASSPSGQAYEQYF; cdr3_nt: TGTGCCAGCAGCCCCTCGGGACAGGCCTACGAGCAGTACTTC
clone_size: NA; v_call: TRBV5-1; d_call: TRBD1; j_call: TRBJ2-2; cdr3_aa: CASNPDRGAGELFF; cdr3_nt: TGCGCCAGCAACCCGGACAGGGGGGCCGGGGAGCTGTTTTTT
clone_size: many; v_call: TRBV12-3/TRBV12-4; d_call: NA; j_call: TRBJ1-1; cdr3_aa: CASTPGRASTEAFF; cdr3_nt: TGTGCCAGCACGCCGGGCAGGGCGAGCACTGAAGCTTTCTTT